Presented here are 9 T cell receptor beta chains from one specimen sequenced in a study of blood T cells in healthy people across ages (dated by TCRdb to between 2015 and 2017). Library preparation employed 5' RACE. Sequencing took place on an Illumina HiSeq 2500. A second about 7 to 11 cycle PCR used a sample-barcoded 5' primer and a J-beta primer mix. The public reads were reprocessed in TCRdb via fastp at Q25 and MiXCR, keeping in-frame beta chains. Rows are unified per CDR3 protein, each entry keeping the most common DNA and genes. Counted in this sample were about 2 million distinct CDR3 sequences; around 48% of them appeared once. The ten biggest clones cover roughly 2.1% of the sample. Sequenced: blood. These receptors were collected from a woman aged 40 to 50 in good health.

The V and J genes are TRBV24-1 and TRBJ2-3, with D perhaps matching TRBD1 (6 bases). The CDR3 length is 15 residues. CDR1 is KGHDR, CDR2 SFDVKD, per germline. V was shortened by 4 bases and J by 0 bases, with 10 bases between the two germline ends. CDR3 amino acids: CATSEAGASTDTQYF. In DNA, the CDR3 is TGTGCCACCAGTGAGGCAGGGGCCAGCACAGATACGCAGTATTTT.

CDR3 protein: CASSSSSGNNEQFF. CDR3 nucleotide sequence: TGTGCCAGCAGTAGCTCTAGCGGCAACAATGAGCAGTTCTTC. This chain joins TRBV27 and TRBJ2-1; 7 bases agree with TRBD2. V dropped 5 bases and J dropped 5; count of bases not matched to a gene: 6. CDR1 MNHEY and CDR2 SMNVEV come from the germline V gene (reference sequence). The CDR3 is made up of 14 amino acids.

This chain connects TRBV5-6 to TRBJ2-5; the D gene is possibly TRBD1 (5 bases). With 1 base removed from V and 3 bases from J, the gap between germline ends came to 19 bases. CDR3 size: 17 residues. Germline V lookup: CDR1 SGHDT, CDR2 YYEEEE. In DNA form, the CDR3 reads TGTGCCAGCAGCTTGAGACTTGACGGGCAGGGCAAAGAGACCCAGTACTTC. Translation: CASSLRLDGQGKETQYF.

The chain has TRBV6-2 or TRBV6-3 and TRBJ1-2; D gene uncertain. Looked up from germline, CDR1 is MNHEY and CDR2 is SVGEGT. The CDR3 has 13 residues. The V end was cut by 5 bases, the J end by 4 bases, with 11 bases between. CDR3 sequence reads: CASSRPDIYGYTF. DNA of the CDR3: TGTGCCAGCAGTCGACCTGACATCTATGGCTACACCTTC.

The chain has TRBV6-6 and TRBJ2-3; 8 nucleotides agree with TRBD2. The CDR3 has 15 residues. V lost 5 bases and J lost 6; bases outside the gene matches: 10. Germline CDR1 is MNHNY and CDR2 is SVGAGI (reference sequence). As DNA, the CDR3 is TGTGCCAGCAGTCTAGGAGCGGGGGTTGTTGATACGCAGTATTTT. This translates into CASSLGAGVVDTQYF.

The chain combines TRBV6-1 with TRBJ2-5; TRBD1 is a possible D gene (6 bases). Germline CDR1 MNHNS, CDR2 SASEGT. The CDR3 sequence is 12 residues long. Trimming left V 1 base short and J 13 bases short, with 13 bases between. The CDR3 region has the DNA TGTGCCAGCAGTGAAGTGAACAGGGCGATGTACTTC. Amino acid sequence: CASSEVNRAMYF.

For the CDR3, the DNA is TGTGCCAGCAGTTACCGGGGCCCAGATCAGCCCCAGCATTTT. Its translation: CASSYRGPDQPQHF. The chain recombines TRBV6-5 with TRBJ1-5, with D possibly being TRBD1 (5 bases). This CDR3 is built from 14 residues. V lost 2 bases and J 5 bases, leaving 10 bases between the germline ends. Germline CDR1 reads MNHEY; CDR2 reads SVGAGI.

The CDR3 DNA sequence: TGTGCCAGTAGTATTAGGGGGGCGAGTCAGCCCCAGCATTTT. This codes for CASSIRGASQPQHF. This sequence joins TRBV19 and TRBJ1-5; weak D call: TRBD1 (6 bases). V was shortened by 3 bases and J by 6 bases, with 12 bases between the two germline ends. Germline loops: CDR1 LNHDA, CDR2 SQIVND (reference sequence). This CDR3 contains 14 residues.

As to this clonotype: A single base separates this from a much larger clone, so it may be a read error. The rearrangement links TRBV7-2 to TRBJ2-3; D is unclear. Germline V gene sequence: CDR1 SGHTA, CDR2 FQGNSA. V was clipped by 2 bases and J by 4 bases, with 10 bases between them. The CDR3 sequence is 14 residues long. The CDR3 reads CASSLFGSADTQYF. DNA of the CDR3: TGTGCCAGCAGCTTATTCGGGTCCGCAGATACGCAGTATTTT. Full variable domain (missing parts from reference TRBV7-2 and TRBJ2-3): GAGVSQSPSNKVTEKGKDVELRCDPISGHTALYWYRQSLGQGLEFLIYFQGNSAPDKSGLPSDRFSAERTGGSVSTLTIQRTQQEDSAVYLCASSLFGSADTQYFGPGTRLTVL.